These 30 T cell receptor beta chains came from one sample sequenced in a study of cytomegalovirus exposure and HLA in healthy donors. It was with 60 Vbeta and 13 Jbeta primers that the PCR ran. Profiled with immunoSEQ multiplex PCR; TCRdb holds only in-frame clones, not every one. The repertoire has 70,000 to 95,000 clones, approximately 80% of them found once; the top ten carry 4% to 5.5%. Sequencing was carried out using PBMCs. The receptor source for this set is a man aged 30 to 45 in good health and CMV-seropositive.

The chain recombines TRBV7-9 with TRBJ2-7, with D perhaps matching TRBD2 (6 bases). Per germline, CDR1 SEHNR and CDR2 FQNEAQ (reference sequence). The CDR3 length is 15 residues. V was pared by 5 bases and J by 3 bases, with 17 bases between. The CDR3 nucleotides read TGTGCCAGCAGCGAAAACCCGGGACTGATCTACGAGCAGTACTTC. As protein: CASSENPGLIYEQYF.

The CDR3 nucleotides are TGTGCCAGCAGCAACCGGGACTTATCCTACGAGCAGTACTTC. It specifies CASSNRDLSYEQYF. The chain links TRBV7-2 to TRBJ2-7, with D tentatively TRBD2 (6 bases). V was shortened by 5 bases and J by 1 base, with 12 bases between the two germline ends. The CDR3 loop spans 14 amino acids. The germline gives CDR1 SGHTA, CDR2 FQGNSA.

The chain is built from TRBV4-3 and TRBJ1-5, with TRBD1 as a possible D gene (5 bases). The CDR3 extends over 14 amino acids. The germline V gene encodes CDR1 LGHNA and CDR2 YSLEER. Trimming took 1 base from V and 6 from J, leaving 10 bases between them. CDR3 sequence reads: CASSQVGGSQPQHF. CDR3 DNA sequence: TGCGCCAGCAGCCAAGTCGGGGGGTCTCAGCCCCAGCATTTT.

This chain uses TRBV4-2 with TRBJ1-2; TRBD1 is a possible D gene (5 bases). Germline values: CDR1 LGHNA, CDR2 YNFKEQ. This CDR3 spans 14 amino acids. V was shortened by 6 bases and J by 7 bases, with 18 bases between the two germline ends. The CDR3: CASSRETGDSGYTF. Here the CDR3 DNA reads TGTGCCAGCAGTAGGGAGACGGGGGATAGTGGCTACACCTTC.

This rearrangement joins TRBV20-1 to TRBJ2-1; D might be TRBD1 (6 bases). Trimming pared 6 bases from V and 9 bases from J, leaving 12 bases between. Germline values: CDR1 DFQATT, CDR2 SNEGSKA (reference sequence). The CDR3 spans 11 residues. This chain's CDR3 is CSAKQGIEQFF. The CDR3 DNA sequence: TGCAGTGCGAAGCAGGGGATTGAGCAGTTCTTC.

The chain recombines TRBV28 with TRBJ2-5, with 8 positions matching TRBD2. The CDR3 totals 14 residues. Germline V gene data show CDR1 as MDHEN and CDR2 as SYDVKM. V lost 2 bases, J lost 5 bases, and 4 bases stayed unmatched. CDR3 sequence reads: CASSLSGGRETQYF. The CDR3 bases are TGTGCCAGCAGTTTAAGTGGCGGGAGGGAGACCCAGTACTTC. Combining the CDR3 with reference TRBV28 and TRBJ2-5 gives the whole variable domain DVKVTQSSRYLVKRTGEKVFLECVQDMDHENMFWYRQDPGLGLRLIYFSYDVKMKEKGDIPEGYSVSREKKERFSLILESASTNQTSMYLCASSLSGGRETQYFGPGTRLLVL.

The chain employs TRBV5-1 and TRBJ2-1, with D possibly matching TRBD1 (8 bases). The germline V and J ends were trimmed by 4 bases and 8 bases, with 22 bases remaining between them. Germline V gene data show CDR1 as SGHRS and CDR2 as YFSETQ. The CDR3 covers 16 residues. CDR3 nucleotide sequence: TGCGCCAGCAGCACACAGGGGGGGGTCCTGGTCGATGAGCAGTTCTTC. It codes for CASSTQGGVLVDEQFF.

V and J are TRBV28 and TRBJ2-1, with 9 positions matching TRBD2. The CDR3 runs to 16 residues. CDR1 MDHEN and CDR2 SYDVKM come from the germline V gene. The trim removed 3 bases at V and 5 bases at J, leaving 8 bases unmatched. In nucleotides, the CDR3 is TGTGCCAGCAGTTTTGGTTCGGCGGGAGGGGACAATGAGCAGTTCTTC. Protein: CASSFGSAGGDNEQFF.

The V gene is TRBV5-1, the J gene TRBJ2-3, with 11 bases fitting TRBD2. V lost 5 bases to trimming and J lost 8 bases; unmatched junction nucleotides: 10. CDR1 and CDR2 from the germline V gene are SGHRS and YFSETQ. There are 15 residues in the CDR3. The CDR3 nucleotides are TGCGCCAGCAGGGAGGTAGCGGGAGGGCCTGGTACGCAGTATTTT. Translating it yields CASREVAGGPGTQYF. Full variable domain (remainder filled in from reference TRBV5-1 and TRBJ2-3): KAGVTQTPRYLIKTRGQQVTLSCSPISGHRSVSWYQQTPGQGLQFLFEYFSETQRNKGNFPGRFSGRQFSNSRSEMNVSTLELGDSALYLCASREVAGGPGTQYFGPGTRLTVL.

In regard to this clone: Relative to the germline gene, one junction end is altered; a read error may explain this. The chain recombines TRBV7-2 with TRBJ2-2; tentatively, D is TRBD2 (6 bases). The CDR3 is made up of 15 amino acids. Germline assignment: CDR1 SGHTA and CDR2 FQGNSA. CDR3 residues: CASSLALLNTGGLFF. In DNA form, the CDR3 reads TGTGCCAGCAGCTTAGCGCTATTGAACACCGGGGGGCTGTTTTTT.

The chain combines TRBV7-9 with TRBJ2-7; 7 positions match TRBD1. The CDR3 is made up of 12 amino acids. J lost 7 bases, V lost 5 bases, and 5 bases had no gene match. Germline CDR1 and CDR2: SEHNR and FQNEAQ (reference sequence). The CDR3 DNA sequence: TGTGCCAGCAGCAGGGGGCTGGGGGAGCAGTACTTC. It encodes CASSRGLGEQYF. The whole variable domain, filled in from reference TRBV7-9 and TRBJ2-7, reads DTGVSQNPRHKITKRGQNVTFRCDPISEHNRLYWYRQTLGQGPEFLTYFQNEAQLEKSRLLSDRFSAERPKGSFSTLEIQRTEQGDSAMYLCASSRGLGEQYFGPGTRLTVT.

This clone was found a few times. The V call is TRBV11-2, the J call TRBJ2-1; 8 bases fit TRBD2. The ends lost 4 bases at V and 9 bases at J; junction bases unmatched: 14. Per the germline V gene, CDR1 is SGHAT and CDR2 is FQNNGV. The CDR3 runs 16 residues. The CDR3 coding sequence is TGTGCCAGCAGCTCCCCTCCGGAGCGGGAGAGGGGTGAGCAGTTCTTC. Protein sequence: CASSSPPERERGEQFF.

The chain joins TRBV6-5 to TRBJ1-1; TRBD1 agrees at 8 bases. This CDR3 contains 15 residues. Germline V gene data show CDR1 as MNHEY and CDR2 as SVGAGI. V lost 6 bases, J lost 3 bases, and 9 bases stayed unmatched. CDR3 nucleotides: TGTGCCAGCAGATTTCGCACAGGGGGGGACACTGAAGCTTTCTTT. It is translated as CASRFRTGGDTEAFF.

CDR3 DNA sequence: TGTGCCAGTTACCCACAGGGACTAGCGGGAGGAAGGACCGGGGAGCTGTTTTTT. Its protein is CASYPQGLAGGRTGELFF. V and J are TRBV28 and TRBJ2-2; 15 positions match TRBD2. With V trimmed by 9 bases and J by 5 bases, 13 bases remained unmatched. The CDR3 totals 18 residues. Germline-derived CDR1 and CDR2 are MDHEN and SYDVKM.

The V and J genes are TRBV7-8 and TRBJ1-6; 8 nucleotides line up with TRBD1. After removal of 3 bases from V and 7 bases from J, the junction contained 5 bases not matched to a gene. The CDR3 covers 15 residues. In germline, CDR1 is SGHVS, CDR2 FQNEAQ. In DNA form, the CDR3 reads TGTGCCAGCAGCTTCGGGACAGGCCTGAATTCACCCCTCCACTTT. Amino acids: CASSFGTGLNSPLHF.

The chain employs TRBV5-1 and TRBJ2-5, with 12 bases lining up with TRBD2. The CDR3 is made up of 17 amino acids. V gave up 0 bases and J gave up 2 bases; unmatched junction bases: 5. CDR1 and CDR2 from the germline V gene are SGHRS and YFSETQ. As DNA, the CDR3 is TGCGCCAGCAGCTTGGGGGGACTAGCGGGCGCTCAAGAGACCCAGTACTTC. Translation gives CASSLGGLAGAQETQYF.

The V and J genes are TRBV28 and TRBJ2-7; the match to TRBD1 covers 7 bases. V lost 6 bases and J lost 2; bases outside the gene matches: 10. The CDR3 totals 15 residues. Germline CDR1 MDHEN, CDR2 SYDVKM. CDR3 DNA: TGTGCCAGCAGCCTTACCGGGACAGCGGCCTACGAGCAGTACTTC. Translation gives CASSLTGTAAYEQYF.

The chain has TRBV5-4 and TRBJ2-5; tentative D call: TRBD2 (6 bases). CDR3 length equals 14 residues. Germline CDR1 SGHNT, CDR2 YYREEE (reference sequence). Trimming stripped 4 bases from V and 5 bases from J, with 15 bases between. This chain's CDR3 is CASSLSLEGETQYF. As DNA, the CDR3 is TGTGCCAGCAGCCTTAGTCTGGAGGGGGAGACCCAGTACTTC.

In its sample, this clone was seen a few times. This chain connects TRBV11-2 to TRBJ1-2; tentative D call: TRBD1 (6 bases). Germline V gene lookup returns CDR1 SGHAT and CDR2 FQNNGV. This CDR3 spans 18 amino acids. V lost 0 bases to trimming and J lost 0 bases, with 17 bases between them. CDR3 loop: CASSLDGQGRQANYGYTF. CDR3 bases: TGTGCCAGCAGCTTAGATGGTCAGGGGCGCCAAGCTAACTATGGCTACACCTTC.

This clone is categorized as medium-sized. The chain joins TRBV6-5 to TRBJ2-1; a weak D match, TRBD1 (6 bases). V was shortened by 0 bases and J by 6 bases, with 15 bases between the two germline ends. The germline gives CDR1 MNHEY, CDR2 SVGAGI. The CDR3 has 16 residues. The CDR3 sequence is CASSYSGTRWGNEQFF. The DNA of the CDR3 is TGTGCCAGCAGTTACTCGGGGACACGATGGGGCAATGAGCAGTTCTTC.

The J gene is TRBJ1-2, the V gene TRBV5-1; 8 bases are a match to TRBD1. CDR1 and CDR2 (germline): SGHRS, YFSETQ. V shed 2 bases, J shed 8 bases, and the junction held 11 bases outside the gene matches. The CDR3 runs 15 residues. In DNA, the CDR3 is TGCGCCAGCAGCTTTCGACAGGGGCTGCAGGGCGGCTACACCTTC. This translates into CASSFRQGLQGGYTF.

The V and J genes are TRBV9 and TRBJ2-2; tentative D call: TRBD1 (6 bases). CDR1 is SGDLS and CDR2 is YYNGEE in the germline V gene. The V end lost 0 bases, the J end lost 6 bases, and 18 bases lay between the germline ends. The CDR3 is 17 residues long. The CDR3 DNA sequence: TGTGCCAGCAGCGTAGGGTCTAGGGGGAAAGGGGCCGGGGAGCTGTTTTTT. This translates into CASSVGSRGKGAGELFF.

This clone was detected only once. The chain has TRBV6-5 and TRBJ1-2, with 8 bases aligning to TRBD1. Unmatched junction bases numbered 6, after V lost 2 bases and J lost 7 bases. CDR3 length equals 14 residues. Germline-derived CDR1 and CDR2 are MNHEY and SVGAGI. CDR3 DNA sequence: TGTGCCAGCAGTTACCAGGGGGCGAGTCTTGGCTACACCTTC. Its protein product is CASSYQGASLGYTF.

The J gene is TRBJ1-2, the V gene TRBV28; 8 bases line up with TRBD1. This CDR3 region has 13 residues. Germline CDR1 and CDR2: MDHEN and SYDVKM. The V and J ends lost 8 bases and 3 bases, in that order; junction bases with no gene match: 5. DNA for the CDR3: TGTGCCAGCCGGACAGGGTCATACTATGGCTACACCTTC. It encodes CASRTGSYYGYTF.

The J gene is TRBJ2-5, the V gene TRBV6-5; 8 positions match TRBD1. V was pared by 5 bases and J by 1 base, with 6 bases of the junction left unmatched. This CDR3 contains 15 residues. Per the germline V gene, CDR1 is MNHEY and CDR2 is SVGAGI. In DNA form, the CDR3 reads TGTGCCAGCAGTCAACGGACAGGGACCCAAGAGACCCAGTACTTC. Amino acid sequence: CASSQRTGTQETQYF.

This clone was picked up a small number of times. Other DNA sequences within the sample encode an identical CDR3. J is TRBJ2-7 and V is TRBV7-3, with 9 bases matching TRBD1. This CDR3 is built from 14 residues. The germline CDR1 and CDR2 sequences are SGHTA and FQGTGA. V trimming: 6 bases; J trimming: 7 bases; junction bases outside the gene matches: 10. CDR3 in DNA: TGTGCCAGCAGTCGGGACAGGGCGGCCGAGGAGCAGTACTTC. This translates into CASSRDRAAEEQYF. Full variable domain (missing parts from reference TRBV7-3 and TRBJ2-7): GAGVSQTPSNKVTEKGKYVELRCDPISGHTALYWYRQSLGQGPEFLIYFQGTGAADDSGLPNDRFFAVRPEGSVSTLKIQRTERGDSAVYLCASSRDRAAEEQYFGPGTRLTVT.

The J gene is TRBJ1-5, the V gene TRBV6-4; 7 bases fit TRBD1. Trimming took 8 bases from V and 1 from J; bases not matched to a gene: 14. Germline assignment: CDR1 MRHNA and CDR2 SNTAGT. This CDR3 contains 17 residues. The CDR3 here is CASSTQDRAASNQPQHF. CDR3 nucleotide sequence: TGTGCCAGCTCGACCCAAGACAGGGCCGCAAGCAATCAGCCCCAGCATTTT.

The chain recombines TRBV7-3 with TRBJ2-5; TRBD1 aligns across 7 bases. From germline, CDR1 is SGHTA and CDR2 FQGTGA. There are 15 residues in the CDR3. V trimming: 5 bases; J trimming: 5 bases; junction bases outside the gene matches: 11. Here the CDR3 DNA reads TGTGCCAGCAGCGTGACAGGGAACGCTCTGGAGACCCAGTACTTC. It encodes CASSVTGNALETQYF.

The V call is TRBV7-9, the J call TRBJ2-7, with 8 bases matching TRBD1. V shed 5 bases, J shed 3 bases, and the junction held 3 bases outside the gene matches. The CDR3 contains 13 residues. The V gene's germline CDR1 is SEHNR and CDR2 FQNEAQ (reference sequence). The CDR3 loop is CASSGTGYYEQYF. The CDR3 DNA follows: TGTGCCAGCAGCGGGACAGGTTACTACGAGCAGTACTTC.

The chain is built from TRBV12-5 and TRBJ2-1; D is unclear. CDR1 is LGHNT and CDR2 is FRNRAP in the germline V gene. CDR3 length equals 12 residues. Trimming stripped 2 bases from V and 12 bases from J, with 11 bases between. CDR3 residues: CASGLPPLGQFF. The CDR3 nucleotides are TGTGCTAGTGGTTTGCCCCCACTCGGGCAGTTCTTC.